The entry that follows covers one T cell receptor (beta chain) sequence. In its sample, this clone was seen once. Its antigen is not yet known. Germline is not matched at one junction end, which may reflect a read error. The CDR3 measures 14 amino acids from cysteine to phenylalanine. The CDR3 DNA has 42 bases and is translated from base 1. In the germline V gene (reference sequence), CDR1 corresponds to MNHEY and CDR2 to SMNVEV. The sample belongs to a study of OX40 agonist ivuxolimab in advanced cancers. In the study overall: Ivuxolimab, which targeted the costimulatory receptor OX40 (CD134), was an agonistic, fully human IgG2 monoclonal antibody. Intravenous ivuxolimab was administered to patients every 2 weeks at six dose levels: 0.01, 0.1, 0.3, 1.5, 3 and 10 mg/kg. Of the roughly 50 dose-escalation patients, hepatocellular carcinoma was present in about 20, melanoma in approximately 15, renal cell carcinoma in 9 and head and neck cancer in 9. A male proportion of roughly 80% and a mean age of around 60 years, ranging from about 23 to 79, were recorded for the dose-escalation cohort. Prior anti-PD-1, anti-PD-L1 or anti-CTLA-4 therapy was permitted, and approximately 39% of dose-escalation patients had received checkpoint inhibitors. Partial responses occurred in three dose-escalation patients: two with cutaneous melanoma and one with hepatocellular carcinoma. The purpose of peripheral TCRbeta sequencing was to test whether ivuxolimab changed TCR sequence diversity and led to clonal T-cell expansion. The paper covers the monotherapy dose-escalation part of the phase I ivuxolimab trial, which included N ≈ 57 patients.

What the research found in general, with its limitations: In the 0.1-3.0 mg/kg groups, partial responders were among the patients with the lowest normalized peripheral clonal expansion, particularly in CD8+ T cells. Low levels of normalized T-cell clonal expansion were also seen in some nonresponding patients. At doses of 0.1 to 3.0 mg/kg, clonal expansion of both CD4+ and CD8+ T cells in blood was seen between baseline and week 6. The antigen specificity of the peripheral T cells that underwent clonal expansion was not determined. On average, CD8+ T cells showed more expanded clones than CD4+ T cells after ivuxolimab.

The trial excluded patients who had a history of autoimmune disease or who were on systemic immunosuppression. Peripheral blood for TCR sequencing was collected from all dose cohorts at baseline, on cycle 4 day 1, and on cycle 7 day 1. Samples were obtained from an open-label, multicenter, first-in-human phase I dose-escalation trial of ivuxolimab. The trial enrolled adults with locally advanced or metastatic head and neck squamous cell, hepatocellular, melanoma or renal cell carcinoma. Before TCR sequencing, CD4+ T cells and CD8+ T cells were sorted from peripheral blood as separate populations. Genomic DNA was extracted from sorted cells for sequencing of the TCRbeta CDR3 region. The immunoSEQ Assay was used for sequencing of TCRbeta CDR3 regions. TCRdb took this table from immuneACCESS and kept in-frame rearrangements with V and J called. Such tables lack part of the clones; where checked against another copy, unresolved V genes explain under half of the gap, and the rest is unexplained. This sample comprises fewer than 85,000 clones, around 86% of them detected only once. The leading ten clones occupy 1.9% of the sample.

This receptor chain uses TRBV27 and TRBJ1-6, with the D gene call left open. This TCR derives from an adult with an advanced solid tumor such as melanoma, head and neck, liver or kidney cancer. Sample: CD4+ or CD8+ T cells sorted from blood, taken in a trial of the OX40 agonist ivuxolimab. The DNA sequence follows: TGTGCCGTCCGGGCCGAAGTCTCAAATTCAGCCCTCCACTTT. It specifies CAVRAEVSNSALHF.